The present TCR beta chain was sequenced within a study of blood T cells in healthy people across ages. PCR was performed a second time for about 7 to 12 cycles using a sample-barcoded 5' primer and a J-beta primer mix. TCRdb redid the calling of the 5' RACE reads with MiXCR, one entry per CDR3 protein. The table has roughly 1,700,000 distinct CDR3 sequences, over 25% seen once. Trimming stripped 8 bases from V and 0 bases from J, with 7 bases between. The CDR3 is 12 residues long. Study conclusions and caveats: The donors' CMV status was not determined, possibly confounding changes in expanded clonotypes.

To note about this clonotype: The antigen remains undetermined.

Sequencing was carried out using blood. The sequence came from a woman in her 30s in good health. The V gene is TRBV12-3 or TRBV12-4, the J gene TRBJ1-1; D is unresolved. The CDR3 spells CASRVMNTEAFF. In DNA, the CDR3 is TGTGCCAGCCGTGTTATGAACACTGAAGCTTTCTTT.